The sequence of this TCR beta chain was determined in a study of blood T cell repertoires in COVID-19. Libraries were prepared by immunoSEQ multiplex PCR; TCRdb keeps only in-frame clonotypes and omits some of them. Of about 130,000 clones listed, about four fifths are singletons. The origin of this receptor is a woman of 80 years or more with acute or convalescent COVID-19. The sequenced sample was peripheral blood.

The CDR3 nucleotides are TGCGCCAGCAGCTCCCCTCAGGGGTTGGCAGATACGCAGTATTTT. This encodes CASSSPQGLADTQYF. This chain uses TRBV5-1 with TRBJ2-3, with D perhaps TRBD1 (6 bases). The V gene lost 3 bases and the J gene lost 4 bases, with 15 bases spanning the gap. The CDR3 totals 15 residues. The germline gives CDR1 SGHRS, CDR2 YFSETQ.